This T cell receptor beta chain was identified during a study of T cell responses to AZD1222 COVID-19 vaccine. Libraries were prepared by immunoSEQ multiplex PCR; TCRdb keeps only in-frame clonotypes and omits some of them. There are around 160,000 clones in the sample; around 89% occur only once, and roughly 15% lies in the top ten. In this sample, this clone turned up once. Germline loops: CDR1 SGDLS, CDR2 YYNGEE. The CDR3 spans 15 residues. Trimming took 5 bases from V and 4 from J; bases not matched to a gene: 11. The source was peripheral blood, collected on day 0 of AZD1222 vaccination. The receptor was derived from an adult in good health. This chain uses TRBV9 with TRBJ1-2; 7 positions match TRBD1. The CDR3 nucleotides read TGTGCCAGCAGTGAAACAGGGGCCGGGTCCTATGGCTACACCTTC. This translates into CASSETGAGSYGYTF.